Below, 17 T cell receptor beta chains from the same sample are listed, as sequenced in a study of metastatic and nonmetastatic thyroid tumors. TCRdb re-clonotyped the PCR reads through MiXCR. The table has tens of thousands of clones, about 29% seen once. Treatment of any kind had been given to no patient before thyroid surgery. Input material: blood. The receptors shown here come from a male donor with papillary thyroid cancer or a benign thyroid nodule (not recorded which). Some clones in this sample may be carry-over from other donors' samples.

This clone came up many times. The rearrangement links TRBV6-2 or TRBV6-3 to TRBJ1-1, with D hard to call. The germline CDR1 and CDR2 sequences are MNHEY and SVGEGT. The CDR3 extends over 13 amino acids. V gave up 6 bases and J gave up 1 base, with 9 bases separating them. CDR3 bases: TGTGCCAGCAGAAAACAGTGGAACACTGAAGCTTTCTTT. The encoded protein is CASRKQWNTEAFF.

This clone was observed once. The chain employs TRBV5-1 and TRBJ2-7; 13 bases are shared with TRBD2. CDR1 SGHRS and CDR2 YFSETQ come from the germline V gene. With V trimmed by 0 bases and J by 3 bases, 0 bases remained unmatched. The CDR3 loop spans 15 amino acids. CDR3 protein: CASSLGTSGGYEQYF. DNA for the CDR3: TGCGCCAGCAGCTTGGGGACTAGCGGGGGCTACGAGCAGTACTTC.

This chain connects TRBV5-4 to TRBJ2-2; D gene uncertain. The germline V and J ends were trimmed by 1 base and 0 bases, with 7 bases remaining between them. Germline V gene sequence: CDR1 SGHNT, CDR2 YYREEE (reference sequence). This CDR3 spans 15 amino acids. The CDR3 nucleotides are TGTGCCAGCAGCTTGTCCACGGCGAACACCGGGGAGCTGTTTTTT. This sequence encodes CASSLSTANTGELFF.

The chain carries TRBV19 and TRBJ2-3; weak D call: TRBD2 (6 bases). Per germline, CDR1 LNHDA and CDR2 SQIVND (reference sequence). The CDR3 covers 15 residues. V dropped 6 bases and J dropped 0 bases, with 13 bases sitting between them. The CDR3 region is CASSGVSGSTDTQYF. The CDR3 DNA reads as TGTGCCAGTAGCGGAGTTAGCGGTAGCACAGATACGCAGTATTTT.

This clone was detected only a few times. The genes are TRBV6-6 and TRBJ1-6, with 8 positions matching TRBD1. With 0 bases clipped from V and 7 bases from J, the junction kept 8 bases outside the gene matches. The germline gives CDR1 MNHNY, CDR2 SVGAGI (reference sequence). The CDR3 spans 17 residues. The CDR3 region is CASSYSWTGNSNSPLHF. Written as DNA, the CDR3 is TGTGCCAGCAGTTACTCGTGGACAGGGAATTCAAATTCACCCCTCCACTTT.

This clone was recorded a few times. The V and J genes are TRBV28 and TRBJ2-7, with D perhaps being TRBD1 or TRBD2 (5 bases each). Germline V gene sequence: CDR1 MDHEN, CDR2 SYDVKM. CDR3 size: 15 residues. The V and J ends lost 4 bases and 3 bases respectively, with 16 bases between them. The CDR3 loop reads CASSYSGARDYEQYF. CDR3 bases: TGTGCCAGCAGTTACTCCGGGGCTAGAGACTACGAGCAGTACTTC. Together with reference TRBV28 and TRBJ2-7, the CDR3 gives the full variable domain: DVKVTQSSRYLVKRTGEKVFLECVQDMDHENMFWYRQDPGLGLRLIYFSYDVKMKEKGDIPEGYSVSREKKERFSLILESASTNQTSMYLCASSYSGARDYEQYFGPGTRLTVT.

The chain employs TRBV7-3 and TRBJ2-3, with no clear D. The CDR3 spans 13 residues. Trimming took 1 base from V and 6 from J, leaving 8 bases between them. CDR1 and CDR2 (germline): SGHTA, FQGTGA. CDR3 in DNA: TGTGCCAGCAGCTTAATGGGTTCTGATACGCAGTATTTT. Protein: CASSLMGSDTQYF.

The chain recombines TRBV6-1 with TRBJ1-1; no firm D call. The germline V and J ends were trimmed by 7 bases and 0 bases, with 12 bases remaining between them. This CDR3 region has 14 residues. Germline lookup yields CDR1 MNHNS and CDR2 SASEGT. CDR3 protein: CASTLGGMNTEAFF. CDR3 nucleotides: TGTGCCAGCACTTTGGGCGGGATGAACACTGAAGCTTTCTTT.

The CDR3 DNA reads TGCAGTGCCCTGGGACTAGCGGGAGGATACGAGCAGTACTTC. It translates to CSALGLAGGYEQYF. The rearrangement links TRBV20-1 to TRBJ2-7, with 15 nucleotides matching TRBD2. The CDR3 length is 14 residues. Looked up from germline, CDR1 is DFQATT and CDR2 is SNEGSKA (reference sequence). J was trimmed by 4 bases and V by 6 bases; bases with no gene match: 4.

The CDR3, as DNA: TGTGCCAGCAGCACACGACAGGGAACACACACAGATACGCAGTATTTT. Translation gives CASSTRQGTHTDTQYF. The J gene is TRBJ2-3, the V gene TRBV4-2; 7 bases are a match to TRBD1. The CDR3 has 16 amino acids. V was clipped by 5 bases and J by 2 bases; unmatched bases: 10. In germline, CDR1 is LGHNA, CDR2 YNFKEQ.

This clone was observed at least ten times. V usage is TRBV6-4 and J usage is TRBJ2-2; unclear D gene. The CDR3 length is 14 residues. Trimming took 0 bases from V and 4 from J, leaving 6 bases between them. From germline, CDR1 is MRHNA and CDR2 SNTAGT. DNA of the CDR3: TGTGCCAGCAGTGACTCATACTCCACCGGGGAGCTGTTTTTT. This encodes CASSDSYSTGELFF.

As regards this clone: An end of the junction differs from the germline gene, which may be a read error. The rearrangement joins TRBV20-1 to TRBJ2-3; unclear D gene. The germline V gene has CDR1 DFQATT and CDR2 SNEGSKA (reference sequence). This CDR3 has 14 amino acids. CDR3 residues: CSATDVRGTDTQYF. CDR3 in DNA: TGCAGCGCTACGGACGTTCGGGGCACAGATACGCAGTATTTT.

The sample holds many counts of this clone. The V call is TRBV20-1, the J call TRBJ2-2; D possibly corresponds to TRBD2 (5 bases). The length of the CDR3 is 16 residues. Trimming left V 1 base short and J 0 bases short, with 12 bases between. Germline V gives CDR1 DFQATT, CDR2 SNEGSKA (reference sequence). CDR3 sequence reads: CSARGRQTTNTGELFF. DNA for the CDR3: TGCAGTGCTAGAGGGAGGCAAACTACGAACACCGGGGAGCTGTTTTTT.

The sample holds many counts of this clone. The chain is built from TRBV6-2 or TRBV6-3 and TRBJ2-7, with D perhaps TRBD2 (5 bases). The V and J ends lost 5 bases and 3 bases respectively, with 8 bases between them. The CDR3 has 12 residues. From germline, CDR1 is MNHEY and CDR2 SVGEGT. In DNA form, the CDR3 reads TGTGCCAGCAGTGTCGGACTCTACGAGCAGTACTTC. This codes for CASSVGLYEQYF.

The V gene is TRBV9, the J gene TRBJ2-7; perhaps TRBD1 as D (6 bases). Germline assignment: CDR1 SGDLS and CDR2 YYNGEE. The CDR3 has 14 amino acids. V was shortened by 4 bases and J by 1 base, with 12 bases between the two germline ends. CDR3 in DNA: TGTGCCAGCAGCATAGGGACATCGTCCTACGAGCAGTACTTC. Translation gives CASSIGTSSYEQYF.

This chain links TRBV6-2 or TRBV6-3 with TRBJ2-7, with D perhaps matching TRBD2 (6 bases). The CDR3 has 19 amino acids. Trimming cost V 0 bases and J 2 bases, with 23 bases left between them. Germline V gives CDR1 MNHEY, CDR2 SVGEGT. CDR3 protein: CASSYSRTGGRRRAYEQYF. The CDR3, as DNA: TGTGCCAGCAGTTACTCCCGTACAGGTGGGAGGAGGAGAGCCTACGAGCAGTACTTC.

CDR3 coding DNA: TGTGCCAGCAGCCCCGATGACAGGGAGAACACTGAAGCTTTCTTT. It encodes CASSPDDRENTEAFF. V gene TRBV7-2 combines with J gene TRBJ1-1; TRBD1 matches 7 bases. Germline values: CDR1 SGHTA, CDR2 FQGNSA. The CDR3 is made up of 15 amino acids. V trimming: 5 bases; J trimming: 1 base; junction bases outside the gene matches: 7. The variable domain in full, with the rest retrieved from reference TRBV7-2 and TRBJ1-1, is GAGVSQSPSNKVTEKGKDVELRCDPISGHTALYWYRQSLGQGLEFLIYFQGNSAPDKSGLPSDRFSAERTGGSVSTLTIQRTQQEDSAVYLCASSPDDRENTEAFFGQGTRLTVV.